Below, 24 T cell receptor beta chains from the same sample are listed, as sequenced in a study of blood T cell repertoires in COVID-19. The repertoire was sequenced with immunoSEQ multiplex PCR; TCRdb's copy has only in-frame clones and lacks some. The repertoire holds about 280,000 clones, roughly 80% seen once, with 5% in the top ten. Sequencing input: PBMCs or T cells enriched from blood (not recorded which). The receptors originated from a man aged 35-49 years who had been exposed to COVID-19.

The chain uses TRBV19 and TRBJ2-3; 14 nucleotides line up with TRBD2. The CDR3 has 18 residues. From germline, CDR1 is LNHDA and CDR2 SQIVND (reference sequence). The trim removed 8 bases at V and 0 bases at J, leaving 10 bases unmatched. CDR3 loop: CASFPRLAGGPSTDTQYF. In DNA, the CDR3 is TGTGCCAGTTTCCCTCGACTAGCGGGAGGGCCTAGCACAGATACGCAGTATTTT.

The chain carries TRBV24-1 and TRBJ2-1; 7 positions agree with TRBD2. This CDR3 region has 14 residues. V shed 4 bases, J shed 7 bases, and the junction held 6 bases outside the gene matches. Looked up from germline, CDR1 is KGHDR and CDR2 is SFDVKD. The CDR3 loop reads CATSDAGTTNEQFF. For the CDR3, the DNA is TGTGCCACCAGTGACGCCGGGACTACGAATGAGCAGTTCTTC.

This chain's CDR3 is CASSPWGSGQTEAFF. The CDR3 DNA reads TGCGCCAGCAGCCCCTGGGGTTCAGGGCAGACTGAAGCTTTCTTT. The chain is built from TRBV5-1 and TRBJ1-1; weak D call: TRBD1 (5 bases). The germline V gene encodes CDR1 SGHRS and CDR2 YFSETQ. The V and J ends lost 4 bases and 5 bases respectively, with 18 bases between them. This CDR3 spans 15 amino acids.

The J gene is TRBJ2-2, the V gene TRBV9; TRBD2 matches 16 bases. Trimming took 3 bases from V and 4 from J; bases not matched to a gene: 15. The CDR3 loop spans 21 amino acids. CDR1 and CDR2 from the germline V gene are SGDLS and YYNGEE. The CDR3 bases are TGTGCCAGCAGCGCCCTCCGGGAGGGACTAGCGGGAGGGCCCTCCACCGGGGAGCTGTTTTTT. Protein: CASSALREGLAGGPSTGELFF.

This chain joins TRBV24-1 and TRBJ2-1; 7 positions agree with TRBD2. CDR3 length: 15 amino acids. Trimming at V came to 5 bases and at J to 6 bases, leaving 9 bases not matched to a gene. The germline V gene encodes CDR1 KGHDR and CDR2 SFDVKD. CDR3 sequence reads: CATSGSGSIGNEQFF. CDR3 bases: TGTGCCACCAGTGGTAGCGGGTCCATCGGCAATGAGCAGTTCTTC.

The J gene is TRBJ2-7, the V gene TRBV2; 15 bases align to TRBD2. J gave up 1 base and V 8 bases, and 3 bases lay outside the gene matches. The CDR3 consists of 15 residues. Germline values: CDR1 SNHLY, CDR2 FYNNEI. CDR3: CASGTSGRPSYEQYF. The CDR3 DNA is TGTGCCAGCGGGACTAGCGGGAGGCCATCCTACGAGCAGTACTTC.

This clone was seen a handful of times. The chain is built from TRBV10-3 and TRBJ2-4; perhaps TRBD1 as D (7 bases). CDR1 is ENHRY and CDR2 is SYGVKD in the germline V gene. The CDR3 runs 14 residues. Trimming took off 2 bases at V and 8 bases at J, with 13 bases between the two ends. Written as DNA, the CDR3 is TGTGCCATCAGTGAGACCCCCAGGGGGGACATTCAGTACTTC. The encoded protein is CAISETPRGDIQYF.

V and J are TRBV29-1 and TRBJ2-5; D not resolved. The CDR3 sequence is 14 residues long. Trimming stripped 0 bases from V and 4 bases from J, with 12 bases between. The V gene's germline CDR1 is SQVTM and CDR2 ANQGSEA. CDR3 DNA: TGCAGCGTTGAAGATCCACAGAAGAGAGAGACCCAGTACTTC. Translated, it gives CSVEDPQKRETQYF.

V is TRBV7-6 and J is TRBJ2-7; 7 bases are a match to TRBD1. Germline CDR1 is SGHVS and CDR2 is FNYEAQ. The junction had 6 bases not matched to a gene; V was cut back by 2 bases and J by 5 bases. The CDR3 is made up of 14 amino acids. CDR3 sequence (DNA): TGTGCCAGCAGCTTAAAGGGGGCGAGGGACGAGCAGTACTTC. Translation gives CASSLKGARDEQYF.

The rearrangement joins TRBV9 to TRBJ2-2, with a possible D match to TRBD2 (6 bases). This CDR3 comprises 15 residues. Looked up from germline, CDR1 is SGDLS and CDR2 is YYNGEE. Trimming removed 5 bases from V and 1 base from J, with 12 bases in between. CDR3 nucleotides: TGTGCCAGCAGGAGGGACTTAGAGAACACCGGGGAGCTGTTTTTT. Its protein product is CASRRDLENTGELFF.

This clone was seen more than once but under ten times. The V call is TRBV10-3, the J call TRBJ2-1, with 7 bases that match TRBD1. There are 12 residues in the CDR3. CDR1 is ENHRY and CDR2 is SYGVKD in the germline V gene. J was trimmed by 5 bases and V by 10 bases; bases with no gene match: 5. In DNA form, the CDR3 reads TGTGCCAGCCGGGACAGAGACAATGAGCAGTTCTTC. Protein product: CASRDRDNEQFF.

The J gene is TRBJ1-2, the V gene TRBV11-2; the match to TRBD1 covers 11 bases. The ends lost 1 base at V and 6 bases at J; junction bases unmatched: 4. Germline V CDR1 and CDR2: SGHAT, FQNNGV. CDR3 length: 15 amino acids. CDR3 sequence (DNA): TGTGCCAGCAGCTTAGTCCTGGACAGGGGGCATGGCTACACCTTC. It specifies CASSLVLDRGHGYTF.

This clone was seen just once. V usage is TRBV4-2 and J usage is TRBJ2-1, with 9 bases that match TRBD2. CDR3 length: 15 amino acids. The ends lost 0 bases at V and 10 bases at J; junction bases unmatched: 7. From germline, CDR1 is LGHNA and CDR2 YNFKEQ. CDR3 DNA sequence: TGTGCCAGCAGCCAAGAAGTAGCGGGAGTGACCGAGCAGTTCTTC. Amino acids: CASSQEVAGVTEQFF.

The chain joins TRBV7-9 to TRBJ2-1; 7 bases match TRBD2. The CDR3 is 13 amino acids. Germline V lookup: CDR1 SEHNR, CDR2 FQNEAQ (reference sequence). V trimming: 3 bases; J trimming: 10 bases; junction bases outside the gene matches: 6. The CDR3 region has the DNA TGTGCCAGCAGCTTGCCAGCGGGATTGGAGCAGTTCTTC. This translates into CASSLPAGLEQFF.

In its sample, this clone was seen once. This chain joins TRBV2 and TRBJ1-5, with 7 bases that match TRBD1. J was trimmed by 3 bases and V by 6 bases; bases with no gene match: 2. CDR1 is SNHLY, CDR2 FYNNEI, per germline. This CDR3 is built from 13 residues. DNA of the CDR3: TGTGCCAGCAGGGACAGGTACAATCAGCCCCAGCATTTT. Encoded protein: CASRDRYNQPQHF.

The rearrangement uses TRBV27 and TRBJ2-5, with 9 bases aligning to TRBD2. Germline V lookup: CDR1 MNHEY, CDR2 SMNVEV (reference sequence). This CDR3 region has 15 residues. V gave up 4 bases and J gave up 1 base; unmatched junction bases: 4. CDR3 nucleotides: TGTGCCAGCAGTTGGTCTAGCGGGGCCCAAGAGACCCAGTACTTC. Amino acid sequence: CASSWSSGAQETQYF.

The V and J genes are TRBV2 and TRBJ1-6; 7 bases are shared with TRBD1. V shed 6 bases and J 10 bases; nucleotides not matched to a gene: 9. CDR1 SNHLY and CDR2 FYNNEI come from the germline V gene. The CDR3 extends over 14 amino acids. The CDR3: CASRAGGFNSPLHF. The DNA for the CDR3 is TGTGCCAGCAGGGCAGGGGGATTCAACTCACCCCTCCACTTT.

The DNA for the CDR3 is TGTGCCAGCAGCCAAGTAAAGACACTCTCCTACAATGAGCAGTTCTTC. Its translation is CASSQVKTLSYNEQFF. V and J are TRBV3-1 (or the pseudogene TRBV3-2) and TRBJ2-1; no reliable D call. The germline V gene has CDR1 LGHDT and CDR2 YNNKEL (reference sequence). There are 16 residues in the CDR3. Trimming removed 1 base at V and 0 bases at J, with 10 bases between.

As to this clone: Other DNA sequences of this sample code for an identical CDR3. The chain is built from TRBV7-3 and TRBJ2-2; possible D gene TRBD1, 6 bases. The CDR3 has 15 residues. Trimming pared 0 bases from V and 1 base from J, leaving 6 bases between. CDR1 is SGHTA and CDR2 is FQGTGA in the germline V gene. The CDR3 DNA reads TGTGCCAGCAGCTTAACGGGACAGAACACCGGGGAGCTGTTTTTT. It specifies CASSLTGQNTGELFF.

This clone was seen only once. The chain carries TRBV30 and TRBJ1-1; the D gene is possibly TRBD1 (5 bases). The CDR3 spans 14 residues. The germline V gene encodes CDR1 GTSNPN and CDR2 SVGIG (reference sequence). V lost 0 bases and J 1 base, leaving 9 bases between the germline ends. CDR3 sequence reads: CAWSVGVGNTEAFF. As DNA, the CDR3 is TGTGCCTGGAGTGTAGGGGTGGGGAACACTGAAGCTTTCTTT.

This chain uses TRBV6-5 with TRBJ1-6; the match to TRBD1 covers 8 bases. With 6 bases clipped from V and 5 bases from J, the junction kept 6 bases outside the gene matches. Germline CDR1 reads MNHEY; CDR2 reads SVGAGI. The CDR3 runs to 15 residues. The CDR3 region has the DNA TGTGCCAGCAGCCCCGGACAGGGCCATAATTCACCCCTCCACTTT. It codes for CASSPGQGHNSPLHF.

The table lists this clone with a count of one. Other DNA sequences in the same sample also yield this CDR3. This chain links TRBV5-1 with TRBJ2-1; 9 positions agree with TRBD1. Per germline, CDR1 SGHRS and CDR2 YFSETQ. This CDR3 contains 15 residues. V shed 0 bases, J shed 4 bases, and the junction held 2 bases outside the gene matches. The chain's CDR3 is CASSLEGQGYNEQFF. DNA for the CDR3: TGCGCCAGCAGCTTGGAGGGACAGGGTTACAATGAGCAGTTCTTC.

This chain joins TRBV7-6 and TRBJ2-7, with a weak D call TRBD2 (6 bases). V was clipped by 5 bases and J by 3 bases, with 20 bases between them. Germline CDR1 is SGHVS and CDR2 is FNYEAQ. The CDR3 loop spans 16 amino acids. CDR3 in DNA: TGTGCCAGCAGCCCCAAGGGCGGCGGAGGGAACTACGAGCAGTACTTC. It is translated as CASSPKGGGGNYEQYF.

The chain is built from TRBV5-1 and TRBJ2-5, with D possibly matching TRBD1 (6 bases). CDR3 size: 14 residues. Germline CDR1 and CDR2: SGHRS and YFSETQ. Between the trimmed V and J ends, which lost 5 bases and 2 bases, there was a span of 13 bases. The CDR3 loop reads CASRKGQLQETQYF. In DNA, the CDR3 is TGCGCCAGCAGAAAAGGACAGTTACAAGAGACCCAGTACTTC.